Each of the 21 T cell receptor beta chains below was sequenced from the same sample in a study of CD8 T cells in ankylosing spondylitis. Study-level points and caveats: Ankylosing spondylitis blood appeared to carry a characteristic TCR beta motif of roughly eight highly homologous variants.

TCRdb reanalysed the 5' RACE reads using MiXCR and keeps one entry per CDR3 protein. Of approximately 550,000 distinct CDR3 sequences detected, about an eighth appear once; the ten largest clones hold approximately 6.3%. Antigens for these TCRs are unknown. The sequenced sample was blood, either unsorted or a sorted T cell fraction (not recorded which). The receptors derive from a male donor with ankylosing spondylitis.

This clonotype was counted a few times. The chain carries TRBV15 and TRBJ1-5, with TRBD1 as a possible D gene (5 bases). The CDR3 extends over 15 amino acids. Germline V lookup: CDR1 LNHNV, CDR2 YYDKDF (reference sequence). The germline V and J ends were trimmed by 3 bases and 4 bases, with 13 bases remaining between them. The CDR3 loop is CATSSRRDGNQPQHF. DNA of the CDR3: TGTGCCACCAGCAGTCGGCGGGACGGGAATCAGCCCCAGCATTTT.

The chain carries TRBV23-1 and TRBJ2-1, with D maybe TRBD2 (5 bases). TRBV23-1 is given ORF status, its function remaining uncertain. There are 14 residues in the CDR3. Trimming stripped 3 bases from V and 8 bases from J, with 14 bases between. The CDR3 here is CASSQGLRRHEQFF. The CDR3, as DNA: TGCGCCAGCAGTCAGGGCCTCCGGAGGCATGAGCAGTTCTTC.

The rearrangement uses TRBV6-5 and TRBJ2-1; TRBD1 agrees at 7 bases. Germline values: CDR1 MNHEY, CDR2 SVGAGI. The CDR3 is made up of 14 amino acids. The junction had 11 bases not matched to a gene; V was cut back by 5 bases and J by 10 bases. The CDR3 DNA reads as TGTGCCAGCAGTCTCACTCGACAGGGTTCGGAGCAGTTCTTC. It encodes CASSLTRQGSEQFF.

This clonotype showed up many times. The V call is TRBV4-1, the J call TRBJ2-1, with a weak D call TRBD2 (6 bases). V lost 4 bases to trimming and J lost 4 bases, with 11 bases between them. Germline CDR1 is MGHRA and CDR2 is YSYEKL. CDR3 length: 14 residues. DNA of the CDR3: TGCGCCAGCAGCCGCCCGGGACTTTACAATGAGCAGTTCTTC. Translation gives CASSRPGLYNEQFF.

This clonotype was recorded a few times. V is TRBV20-1 and J is TRBJ1-1; tentatively, D is TRBD1 (5 bases). Germline V gene data show CDR1 as DFQATT and CDR2 as SNEGSKA (reference sequence). The CDR3 is 13 amino acids. V was trimmed by 6 bases and J by 5 bases, leaving 16 bases between them. This CDR3 reads CSARGSWGTEAFF. CDR3 nucleotides: TGCAGTGCCCGGGGCTCTTGGGGGACTGAAGCTTTCTTT.

This clonotype showed up just a few times. The V call is TRBV27, the J call TRBJ1-1; TRBD1 is a possible D gene (6 bases). Germline CDR1 and CDR2: MNHEY and SMNVEV (reference sequence). The CDR3 consists of 13 residues. V shed 2 bases and J shed 6 bases, with 10 bases lying between them. The CDR3 region is CASSLNRVAEAFF. CDR3 sequence (DNA): TGTGCCAGCAGTTTAAACAGGGTCGCTGAAGCTTTCTTT.

A few counts support this clonotype. This rearrangement joins TRBV12-3 or TRBV12-4 to TRBJ2-1; 11 bases align to TRBD1. Trimming took 4 bases from V and 2 from J; bases not matched to a gene: 4. The CDR3 is 16 amino acids. The CDR3: CASSSPGQGAYNEQFF. CDR3 DNA: TGTGCCAGCAGTTCCCCGGGACAGGGGGCCTACAATGAGCAGTTCTTC.

This clonotype was counted at least ten times. The chain carries TRBV7-2 and TRBJ2-1, with 9 nucleotides matching TRBD1. This CDR3 contains 16 residues. V gave up 1 base and J gave up 4 bases; unmatched junction bases: 5. Germline V gene lookup returns CDR1 SGHTA and CDR2 FQGNSA. CDR3 in DNA: TGTGCCAGCAGCTTAGGGACAGGGGTCGCGTACAATGAGCAGTTCTTC. Translation: CASSLGTGVAYNEQFF.

This clonotype appeared many times. The chain couples TRBV29-1 to TRBJ2-7; 8 bases agree with TRBD2. This CDR3 spans 12 amino acids. CDR1 is SQVTM and CDR2 is ANQGSEA in the germline V gene. Trimming cost V 5 bases and J 1 base; bases outside gene matches: 1. The CDR3 loop reads CSVRGGSYEQYF. DNA for the CDR3: TGCAGCGTTCGGGGGGGTTCCTACGAGCAGTACTTC.

DNA for the CDR3: TGCGCCAGCAGCTACACTAGCACAGATACGCAGTATTTT. Translating it yields CASSYTSTDTQYF. This chain uses TRBV5-1 with TRBJ2-3; D gene unclear. V shed 3 bases and J shed 0 bases, with 5 bases lying between them. Germline V CDR1 and CDR2: SGHRS, YFSETQ. The CDR3 is 13 amino acids.

The genes are TRBV7-9 and TRBJ2-5, with D possibly TRBD2 on 5 matching bases. V was pared by 1 base and J by 5 bases, with 14 bases between. There are 15 residues in the CDR3. CDR1 and CDR2 from the germline V gene are SEHNR and FQNEAQ (reference sequence). The CDR3 DNA sequence: TGTGCCAGCAGCTTAGACCCGGGATACGAGGAGACCCAGTACTTC. It encodes CASSLDPGYEETQYF. Full variable domain (missing parts from reference TRBV7-9 and TRBJ2-5): DTGVSQNPRHKITKRGQNVTFRCDPISEHNRLYWYRQTLGQGPEFLTYFQNEAQLEKSRLLSDRFSAERPKGSFSTLEIQRTEQGDSAMYLCASSLDPGYEETQYFGPGTRLLVL.

In this sample, this clonotype turned up a few times. The gene calls are TRBV5-1 and TRBJ1-5, with D possibly TRBD1 on 6 matching bases. The CDR3 covers 14 residues. The V gene's germline CDR1 is SGHRS and CDR2 YFSETQ. Trimming shortened V by 4 bases and J by 4 bases, and 12 bases separated the two germline ends. The CDR3 spells CASSPDSLNQPQHF. CDR3 in DNA: TGCGCCAGCAGCCCGGACAGCCTTAATCAGCCCCAGCATTTT.

This chain joins TRBV11-2 and TRBJ2-5; D might be TRBD1 (6 bases). V gave up 1 base and J gave up 5 bases, with 11 bases separating them. CDR3 size: 14 residues. Germline V gene data show CDR1 as SGHAT and CDR2 as FQNNGV. In DNA form, the CDR3 reads TGTGCCAGCAGCTTAGCAGGGACACTTGAGACCCAGTACTTC. This gives the protein CASSLAGTLETQYF.

This clonotype was detected only a few times. CDR3 residues: CSAVRGSGRSDEQFF. In DNA, the CDR3 is TGCAGTGCCGTTAGAGGTAGCGGGAGGTCTGATGAGCAGTTCTTC. The chain couples TRBV20-1 to TRBJ2-1; 10 positions agree with TRBD2. CDR3 length equals 15 residues. In germline, CDR1 is DFQATT, CDR2 SNEGSKA (reference sequence). With V trimmed by 6 bases and J by 8 bases, 13 bases remained unmatched.

This chain links TRBV7-6 with TRBJ1-6; D gene unclear. Germline values: CDR1 SGHVS, CDR2 FNYEAQ. The CDR3 spans 13 residues. Between the trimmed V and J ends, which lost 5 bases and 8 bases, there was a span of 10 bases. The chain's CDR3 is CASSPSVDSPLHF. The CDR3 DNA reads TGTGCCAGCAGCCCCTCCGTGGATTCACCCCTCCACTTT. Full variable domain (outside the CDR3, taken from reference TRBV7-6 and TRBJ1-6): GAGVSQSPRYKVTKRGQDVALRCDPISGHVSLYWYRQALGQGPEFLTYFNYEAQQDKSGLPNDRFSAERPEGSISTLTIQRTEQRDSAMYRCASSPSVDSPLHFGNGTRLTVT.

Notes on this clonotype: A much larger clone differs from this one at a single base, so this may be a read error. This chain connects TRBV27 to TRBJ2-7, with TRBD2 identical over 10 bases. Germline CDR1 reads MNHEY; CDR2 reads SMNVEV (reference sequence). Losses at the gene ends were 3 bases for V and 1 base for J; bases not matched to a gene: 0. This CDR3 contains 14 residues. The CDR3 sequence is CASSFSGRSYEQYF. The CDR3 coding sequence is TGTGCCAGCAGTTTTAGCGGGAGGTCCTACGAGCAGTACTTC.

In its sample, this clonotype was seen a few times. This chain connects TRBV10-1 to TRBJ2-3, with D uncertain. Per the germline V gene, CDR1 is WNHNN and CDR2 is SYGVQD (reference sequence). The CDR3 runs 14 residues. The ends were cut back, 3 bases at V and 0 bases at J, with 7 bases in the middle. In DNA form, the CDR3 reads TGCGCCAGCAGTGATGACCCTAGCACAGATACGCAGTATTTT. It translates to CASSDDPSTDTQYF.

This clonotype was observed a few times. The chain is built from TRBV6-4 and TRBJ2-6; weak D call: TRBD1 (5 bases). V dropped 6 bases and J dropped 0 bases, with 9 bases sitting between them. CDR3 length: 15 amino acids. From germline, CDR1 is MRHNA and CDR2 SNTAGT. DNA of the CDR3: TGTGCCAGCAGAGGACATACCTCTGGGGCCAACGTCCTGACTTTC. As protein: CASRGHTSGANVLTF.

CDR3 protein: CASTVSPGGGHTEAFF. The CDR3 region has the DNA TGTGCCAGCACCGTAAGTCCGGGAGGAGGCCACACTGAAGCTTTCTTT. The J gene is TRBJ1-1, the V gene TRBV7-6; D unclear. Germline V gives CDR1 SGHVS, CDR2 FNYEAQ. Trimming pared 7 bases from V and 3 bases from J, leaving 21 bases between. The CDR3 has 16 amino acids.

The rearrangement links TRBV12-3 or TRBV12-4 to TRBJ2-5; 8 bases agree with TRBD2. The CDR3 runs to 14 residues. Germline trimming cut 6 bases from V and 7 bases from J; bases unmatched to any gene: 10. CDR3 loop: CASSPGGGRWTQYF. The CDR3 nucleotides are TGTGCCAGCAGCCCCGGCGGGGGGCGGTGGACCCAGTACTTC.

This clonotype has at least ten counts. This chain connects TRBV9 to TRBJ2-7, with no clear D. V gave up 0 bases and J gave up 3 bases, with 10 bases separating them. Germline V gene lookup returns CDR1 SGDLS and CDR2 YYNGEE. CDR3 length equals 14 residues. The CDR3 bases are TGTGCCAGCAGCGTAGCTTGGGGTAGCTACGAGCAGTACTTC. This translates into CASSVAWGSYEQYF. Based on the CDR3 plus reference TRBV9 and TRBJ2-7, the full variable domain is DSGVTQTPKHLITATGQRVTLRCSPRSGDLSVYWYQQSLDQGLQFLIQYYNGEERAKGNILERFSAQQFPDLHSELNLSSLELGDSALYFCASSVAWGSYEQYFGPGTRLTVT.